Below are 17 T cell receptor beta chains sequenced from a single sample in a study of neurological immune-mediated disorders. TCRdb processed the 5' RACE reads anew with MiXCR; each CDR3 protein has one entry. The sample shows tens of thousands of distinct CDR3 sequences, approximately 13% of them seen only once. Described time point: longitudinal time-point 1 (baseline). Sequencing was carried out using PBMCs. The receptors come from a female donor with HTLV-1-associated myelopathy (HAM/TSP).

This clonotype occurred many times. V usage is TRBV5-1 and J usage is TRBJ2-7; 8 bases fit TRBD2. The J segment lost 6 bases and the V segment lost 0 bases, leaving 8 bases of the junction unmatched. In germline, CDR1 is SGHRS, CDR2 YFSETQ. The CDR3 is 15 residues long. CDR3 residues: CASSLERGTRAEQYF. CDR3 sequence (DNA): TGCGCCAGCAGCTTGGAGCGGGGGACCCGCGCCGAGCAGTACTTC.

This clonotype was counted many times. CDR3 in DNA: TGTGCCAGCAGACACAAGACAGGGGGCTACGAGCAGTACTTC. Amino acids: CASRHKTGGYEQYF. J is TRBJ2-7 and V is TRBV14, with 9 bases fitting TRBD1. V lost 6 bases and J lost 3; bases outside the gene matches: 6. This CDR3 contains 14 residues. Per the germline V gene, CDR1 is SGHDN and CDR2 is FVKESK.

This clonotype has at least ten counts. V usage is TRBV12-3 or TRBV12-4 and J usage is TRBJ2-3; D unresolved. Trimming took off 3 bases at V and 2 bases at J, with 9 bases between the two ends. This CDR3 comprises 14 residues. In DNA form, the CDR3 reads TGTGCCAGCAGTTTCGGTCTTCCCACAGATACGCAGTATTTT. Its protein is CASSFGLPTDTQYF.

This clonotype was seen repeatedly, ten times or more. This rearrangement joins TRBV20-1 to TRBJ2-3, with 10 bases aligning to TRBD1. With 4 bases clipped from V and 3 bases from J, the junction kept 4 bases outside the gene matches. Germline V gene data show CDR1 as DFQATT and CDR2 as SNEGSKA (reference sequence). The CDR3 length is 14 residues. The CDR3 loop reads CSATRQGATDTQYF. CDR3 DNA sequence: TGCAGTGCTACCCGACAGGGGGCAACAGATACGCAGTATTTT.

This clonotype was recorded many times. The chain couples TRBV20-1 to TRBJ1-2, with D hard to call. V lost 2 bases to trimming and J lost 2 bases, with 12 bases between them. Germline V CDR1 and CDR2: DFQATT, SNEGSKA (reference sequence). The CDR3 totals 14 residues. The CDR3 is CSARTFQENYGYTF. Written as DNA, the CDR3 is TGCAGTGCTAGAACTTTTCAGGAGAACTATGGCTACACCTTC.

The table lists this clonotype with a count of one. Given a much more abundant clone one base away, this may be a read error. The chain uses TRBV7-2 and TRBJ2-7; either TRBD1 or TRBD2 may fit D (6 bases each). This CDR3 has 13 residues. Germline-derived CDR1 and CDR2 are SGHTA and FQGNSA. V was shortened by 5 bases and J by 3 bases, with 11 bases between the two germline ends. CDR3 coding DNA: TGTGCCAGCAGCGGACGGGGGCACTACGAGCAGTACTTC. Its protein product is CASSGRGHYEQYF.

This clonotype was observed a handful of times. A much larger clone differs from this one at a single base, so this may be a read error. In DNA form, the CDR3 reads TGTGCCAGCTCTCCGTCGCAGGGCAACAATGAGCAGTTCTTC. It yields the protein CASSPSQGNNEQFF. The V and J genes are TRBV18 and TRBJ2-1; D perhaps matches TRBD1 (5 bases). V lost 6 bases, J lost 5 bases, and 14 bases lay in between. Germline CDR1 reads KGHSH; CDR2 reads LQKENI. The CDR3 length is 14 residues.

In its sample, this clonotype was seen many times. The chain uses TRBV6-5 and TRBJ1-4; D not resolved. CDR1 and CDR2 (germline): MNHEY, SVGAGI. Trimming shortened V by 5 bases and J by 0 bases, and 7 bases separated the two germline ends. The CDR3 covers 14 residues. CDR3 sequence: CASSRDTTNEKLFF. CDR3 coding DNA: TGTGCCAGCAGTCGCGATACAACTAATGAAAAACTGTTTTTT.

This clonotype was counted at least ten times. The chain recombines TRBV27 with TRBJ2-7, with D possibly matching TRBD1 (6 bases). The CDR3 is 13 residues long. Trimming cost V 2 bases and J 9 bases, with 14 bases left between them. The germline V gene encodes CDR1 MNHEY and CDR2 SMNVEV (reference sequence). The DNA for the CDR3 is TGTGCCAGCAGTTTAAATAGCAGGGGCGGGCAGTACTTC. Translation: CASSLNSRGGQYF.

This clonotype was observed many times. The CDR3 nucleotides read TGTGCCAGCAGCCTAAGAGGGCTGGGCCAATCAAATACGCAGTATTTT. Translated: CASSLRGLGQSNTQYF. The rearrangement links TRBV7-8 to TRBJ2-3; TRBD2 is a possible D gene (5 bases). The V gene lost 5 bases and the J gene lost 7 bases, with 22 bases spanning the gap. Per germline, CDR1 SGHVS and CDR2 FQNEAQ. CDR3 length: 16 amino acids.

This clonotype was seen at least ten times. J is TRBJ2-3 and V is TRBV2; D possibly corresponds to TRBD1 (6 bases). The CDR3 is 11 amino acids. Germline CDR1 is SNHLY and CDR2 is FYNNEI. Trimming pared 10 bases from V and 10 bases from J, leaving 15 bases between. In DNA, the CDR3 is TGTGCCACCTCCCCTGACAGGTCGCAGTATTTT. Its protein product is CATSPDRSQYF.

This clonotype was counted many times. The genes are TRBV3-1 and TRBJ2-3; D unclear. The CDR3 contains 12 residues. Per germline, CDR1 LGHDT and CDR2 YNNKEL (reference sequence). The V and J ends lost 4 bases and 4 bases respectively, with 6 bases between them. The CDR3 region has the DNA TGTGCCAGCAGCCTGGTGTCAGATACGCAGTATTTT. Translated, it gives CASSLVSDTQYF.

This clonotype was counted at least ten times. The chain couples TRBV20-1 to TRBJ2-3; D gene unclear. This CDR3 has 11 residues. The V end was cut by 7 bases, the J end by 2 bases, with 7 bases between. Germline lookup yields CDR1 DFQATT and CDR2 SNEGSKA (reference sequence). The CDR3 sequence is CSVRYTDTQYF. CDR3 coding DNA: TGCAGTGTGAGATACACAGATACGCAGTATTTT.

This clonotype was recorded many times. V is TRBV7-8 and J is TRBJ2-2, with a tentative D call TRBD1 (5 bases). This CDR3 has 17 amino acids. CDR1 SGHVS and CDR2 FQNEAQ come from the germline V gene. The V gene lost 3 bases and the J gene lost 4 bases, with 18 bases spanning the gap. CDR3 nucleotide sequence: TGTGCCAGCAGCTTTAGAATTCAGGGTTCGGGCACCGGGGAGCTGTTTTTT. Translated: CASSFRIQGSGTGELFF.

In this sample, this clonotype turned up many times. The V gene is TRBV7-9, the J gene TRBJ2-1, with D maybe TRBD2 (6 bases). Trimming stripped 7 bases from V and 9 bases from J, with 10 bases between. The CDR3 has 11 amino acids. Germline CDR1 reads SEHNR; CDR2 reads FQNEAQ (reference sequence). CDR3 in amino acids: CASTLGGEQFF. The DNA of the CDR3 is TGTGCCAGCACCTTGGGGGGTGAGCAGTTCTTC.

There are many counts of this clonotype. The V call is TRBV6-6, the J call TRBJ1-5, with D possibly matching TRBD1 (6 bases). Deletions cut 8 bases from V and 6 bases from J, with 26 bases between. The CDR3 is 17 residues long. CDR1 is MNHNY, CDR2 SVGAGI, per germline (reference sequence). CDR3 nucleotide sequence: TGTGCCAGCGAACAGATGTCCTCAAACAGGGCGGCTCAGCCCCAGCATTTT. Translation gives CASEQMSSNRAAQPQHF.

This chain joins TRBV27 and TRBJ2-5; D might be TRBD2 (5 bases). CDR3 length equals 14 residues. Germline-derived CDR1 and CDR2 are MNHEY and SMNVEV (reference sequence). V was shortened by 10 bases and J by 4 bases, with 19 bases between the two germline ends. CDR3 DNA: TGTGCCACCCGTAGGGCGGGCCTCGGAGAGACCCAGTACTTC. Its translation: CATRRAGLGETQYF.